These T cell receptor beta chains were read from a single sample in a study of shared clonotypes between healthy human individuals. Sequencing was performed with immunoSEQ multiplex PCR; in TCRdb, only in-frame clones are kept and a portion is missing. The data show around 700,000 clones, roughly 78% seen once. The source material was memory CD4+ T cells sorted from blood. These receptors all come from a woman younger than 45 in good health. Each CDR3 is given with its conserved first and last residue. The D gene is left open where the match is weak. Part of the rows lack a size; the others show once, few, many or a class for expanded clones.

TRBJ1-4 13 many . TRBV5-1 CASSLEGREKLFF TGCGCCAGCAGCTTGGAAGGGAGGGAAAAACTGTTTTTT
TRBJ2-2 19 . TRBD2 TRBV4-1 CASSQAKGLAGGWTGELFF TGCGCCAGCAGCCAAGCAAAAGGACTAGCCGGGGGATGGACCGGGGAGCTGTTTTTT
TRBJ1-5 16 . TRBD1 TRBV19 CASSTQGGGSNQPQHF TGTGCCAGTAGTACACAGGGGGGTGGTAGCAATCAGCCCCAGCATTTT
TRBJ2-1 14 . TRBD2 TRBV6-1 CASIGTTPYNEQFF TGTGCCAGCATAGGGACTACCCCCTACAATGAGCAGTTCTTC
TRBJ2-1 14 . . TRBV19 CASSQSGSYNEQFF TGTGCCAGTAGTCAGAGCGGGTCCTACAATGAGCAGTTCTTC
TRBJ2-2 16 . . TRBV28 CASSLVRGGSAGELFF TGTGCCAGCAGTTTGGTCAGGGGTGGTTCGGCCGGGGAGCTGTTTTTT
TRBJ1-4 15 few . TRBV6-5 CASSYSDRNNEKLFF TGTGCCAGCAGTTACAGCGACAGGAATAATGAAAAACTGTTTTTT
TRBJ2-5 13 . . TRBV4-1 CASSQGPSETQYF TGCGCCAGCAGCCAGGGACCGTCCGAGACCCAGTACTTC
TRBJ2-4 16 . . TRBV5-1 CASRKEHLLAKNIQYF TGCGCCAGCAGGAAGGAACACCTTCTAGCCAAAAACATTCAGTACTTC
TRBJ1-5 17 . TRBD1 TRBV19 CASTHWTGLYSNQPQHF TGTGCCAGTACCCACTGGACAGGGCTGTATAGCAATCAGCCCCAGCATTTT
TRBJ2-7 20 . TRBD2 TRBV28 CASSLFPSGGRAYADYEQYF TGTGCCAGCAGTTTATTTCCATCGGGCGGGAGGGCCTATGCGGACTACGAGCAGTACTTC
TRBJ1-2 12 . . TRBV7-8 CASSFGYYGYTF TGTGCCAGCAGCTTCGGGTACTATGGCTACACCTTC
TRBJ2-7 15 . . TRBV7-9 CASSYGRPGMDEQYF TGTGCCAGCAGCTACGGCCGTCCAGGCATGGACGAGCAGTACTTC
TRBJ1-2 15 . TRBD1 TRBV6-5 CASSPTGLANYGYTF TGTGCCAGCAGCCCGACAGGGCTTGCTAACTATGGCTACACCTTC
TRBJ2-3 15 . . TRBV9 CASSVEIGSGNTQYF TGTGCCAGCAGCGTAGAGATCGGGAGTGGGAATACGCAGTATTTT
TRBJ2-7 17 . . TRBV7-8 CASSPRPAINGLDEQYF TGTGCCAGCAGCCCGAGGCCTGCGATAAACGGATTAGACGAGCAGTACTTC
TRBJ2-6 14 . . TRBV29-1 CSVYRDSGANVLTF TGCAGCGTTTACAGGGACTCTGGGGCCAACGTCCTGACTTTC
TRBJ2-1 16 . . TRBV28 CASSSGSFSSYNEQFF TGTGCCAGCAGTTCAGGGAGTTTTAGCTCCTACAATGAGCAGTTCTTC
TRBJ2-1 15 . . TRBV28 CASSLNPSLAGEQFF TGTGCCAGCAGTTTAAATCCGTCACTAGCTGGCGAGCAGTTCTTC
TRBJ2-1 16 . TRBD1 TRBV7-9 CASSFEPGQGAWEQFF TGTGCCAGCAGCTTTGAACCGGGACAGGGGGCGTGGGAGCAGTTCTTC
TRBJ2-7 15 once . TRBV11-2 CASSLDRLVGHEQYF TGTGCCAGCAGCTTAGATCGGCTAGTGGGACACGAGCAGTACTTC
TRBJ2-1 13 . . TRBV7-2 CASSSSRDNEQFF TGTGCCAGCAGCTCCTCTAGGGACAATGAGCAGTTCTTC